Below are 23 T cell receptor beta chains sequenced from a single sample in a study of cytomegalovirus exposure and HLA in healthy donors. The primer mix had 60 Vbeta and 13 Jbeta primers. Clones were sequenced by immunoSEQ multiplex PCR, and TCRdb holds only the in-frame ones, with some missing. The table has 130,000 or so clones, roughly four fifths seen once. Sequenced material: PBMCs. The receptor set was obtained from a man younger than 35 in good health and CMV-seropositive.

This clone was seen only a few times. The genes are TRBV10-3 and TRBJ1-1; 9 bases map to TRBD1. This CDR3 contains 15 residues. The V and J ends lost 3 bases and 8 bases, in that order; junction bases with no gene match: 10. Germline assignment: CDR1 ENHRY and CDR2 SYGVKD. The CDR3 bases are TGTGCCATCAGTGAAATGGACAGGGGTTCGTCAGAAGCTTTCTTT. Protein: CAISEMDRGSSEAFF.

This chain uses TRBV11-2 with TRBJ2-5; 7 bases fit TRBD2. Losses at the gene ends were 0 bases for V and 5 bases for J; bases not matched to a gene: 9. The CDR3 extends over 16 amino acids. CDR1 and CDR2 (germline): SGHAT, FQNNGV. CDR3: CASSLDTSGIMETQYF. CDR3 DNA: TGTGCCAGCAGCTTAGATACCAGCGGGATAATGGAGACCCAGTACTTC.

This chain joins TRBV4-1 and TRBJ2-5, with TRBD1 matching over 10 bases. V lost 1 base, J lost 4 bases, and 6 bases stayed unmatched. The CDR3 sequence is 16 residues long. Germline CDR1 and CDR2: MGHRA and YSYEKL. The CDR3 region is CASSQGQGARGETQYF. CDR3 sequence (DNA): TGCGCCAGCAGCCAAGGACAGGGGGCCCGGGGAGAGACCCAGTACTTC.

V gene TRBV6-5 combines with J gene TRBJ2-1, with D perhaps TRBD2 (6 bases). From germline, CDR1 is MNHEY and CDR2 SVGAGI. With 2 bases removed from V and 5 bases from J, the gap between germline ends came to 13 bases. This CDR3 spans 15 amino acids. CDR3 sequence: CASSYTSPTDNEQFF. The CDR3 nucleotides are TGTGCCAGCAGTTACACTAGCCCCACGGACAATGAGCAGTTCTTC.

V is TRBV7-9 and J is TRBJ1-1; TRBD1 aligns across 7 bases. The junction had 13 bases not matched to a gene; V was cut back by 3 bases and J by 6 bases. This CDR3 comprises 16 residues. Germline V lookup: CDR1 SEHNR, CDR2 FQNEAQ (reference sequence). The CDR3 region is CASSLGIYRGTAEAFF. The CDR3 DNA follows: TGTGCCAGCAGCTTGGGGATCTACAGGGGTACGGCTGAAGCTTTCTTT.

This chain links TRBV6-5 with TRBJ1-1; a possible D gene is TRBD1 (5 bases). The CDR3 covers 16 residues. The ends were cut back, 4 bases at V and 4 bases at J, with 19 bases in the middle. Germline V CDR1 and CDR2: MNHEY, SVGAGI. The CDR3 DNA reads TGTGCCAGCAGTTCGGGGCGGGGTCGGTGGGGCACTGAAGCTTTCTTT. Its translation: CASSSGRGRWGTEAFF.

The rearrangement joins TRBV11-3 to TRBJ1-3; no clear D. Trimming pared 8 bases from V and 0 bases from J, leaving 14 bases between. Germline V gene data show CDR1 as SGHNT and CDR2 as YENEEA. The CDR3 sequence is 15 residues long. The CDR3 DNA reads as TGTGCCAGCGCAGGAAAGTCCTACTCTGGAAACACCATATATTTT. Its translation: CASAGKSYSGNTIYF.

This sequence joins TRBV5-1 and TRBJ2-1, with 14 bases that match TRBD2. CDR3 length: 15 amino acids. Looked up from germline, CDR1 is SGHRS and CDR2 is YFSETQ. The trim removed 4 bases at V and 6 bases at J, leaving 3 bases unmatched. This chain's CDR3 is CASSQGLAGGNEQFF. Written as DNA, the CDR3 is TGCGCCAGCAGCCAAGGACTAGCGGGAGGCAATGAGCAGTTCTTC.

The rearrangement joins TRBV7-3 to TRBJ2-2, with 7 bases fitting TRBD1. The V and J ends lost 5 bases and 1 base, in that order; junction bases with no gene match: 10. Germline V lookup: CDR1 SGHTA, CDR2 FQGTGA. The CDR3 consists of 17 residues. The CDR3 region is CASSLGMNRGNTGELFF. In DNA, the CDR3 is TGTGCCAGCAGCCTGGGGATGAACAGGGGGAACACCGGGGAGCTGTTTTTT.

The CDR3 DNA is TGTGCCAGCAGTTACTCGGGACAGGGGGCATATTATGGCTACACCTTC. It codes for CASSYSGQGAYYGYTF. The chain carries TRBV6-6 and TRBJ1-2, with TRBD1 matching over 12 bases. CDR1 is MNHNY and CDR2 is SVGAGI in the germline V gene (reference sequence). This CDR3 is 16 amino acids long. The V gene end was trimmed by 0 bases and the J gene end by 5 bases; junction bases not matched to a gene: 4.

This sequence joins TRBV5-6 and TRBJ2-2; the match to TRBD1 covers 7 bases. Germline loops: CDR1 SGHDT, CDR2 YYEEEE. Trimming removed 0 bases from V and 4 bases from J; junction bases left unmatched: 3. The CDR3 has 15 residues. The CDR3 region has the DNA TGTGCCAGCAGCTTGGAAACAGGGGTCACCGGGGAGCTGTTTTTT. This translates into CASSLETGVTGELFF. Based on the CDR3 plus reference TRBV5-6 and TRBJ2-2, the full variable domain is DAGVTQSPTHLIKTRGQQVTLRCSPKSGHDTVSWYQQALGQGPQFIFQYYEEEERQRGNFPDRFSGHQFPNYSSELNVNALLLGDSALYLCASSLETGVTGELFFGEGSRLTVL.

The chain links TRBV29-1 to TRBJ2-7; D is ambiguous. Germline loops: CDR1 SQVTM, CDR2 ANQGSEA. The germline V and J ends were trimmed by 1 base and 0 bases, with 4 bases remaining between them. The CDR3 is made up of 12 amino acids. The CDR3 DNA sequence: TGCAGCGTTGAAGTCAACTCCTACGAGCAGTACTTC. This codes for CSVEVNSYEQYF.

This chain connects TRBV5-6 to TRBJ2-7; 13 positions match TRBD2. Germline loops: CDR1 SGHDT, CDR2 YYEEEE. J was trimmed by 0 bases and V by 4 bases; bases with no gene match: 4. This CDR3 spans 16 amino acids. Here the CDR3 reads CASSGGTSGNSYEQYF. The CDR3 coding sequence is TGTGCCAGCAGCGGCGGGACTAGCGGGAACTCCTACGAGCAGTACTTC.

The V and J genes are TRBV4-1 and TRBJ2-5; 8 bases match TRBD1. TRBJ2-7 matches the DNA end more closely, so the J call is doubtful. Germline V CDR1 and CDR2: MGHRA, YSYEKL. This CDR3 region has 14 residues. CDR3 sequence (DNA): TGCGCCAGCAGCCAACCGGGACAGGCCTACGAGCAGTACTTC. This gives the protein CASSQPGQAYEQYF.

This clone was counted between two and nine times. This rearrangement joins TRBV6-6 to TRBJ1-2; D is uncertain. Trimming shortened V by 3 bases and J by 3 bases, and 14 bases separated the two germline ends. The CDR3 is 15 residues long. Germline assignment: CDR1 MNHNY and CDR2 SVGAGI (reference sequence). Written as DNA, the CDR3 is TGTGCCAGCAGTTATTATGTTCGGGATTACTATGGCTACACCTTC. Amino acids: CASSYYVRDYYGYTF.

The CDR3 spells CASQTGGGPQHF. The CDR3 coding sequence is TGTGCCAGTCAGACAGGGGGCGGGCCCCAGCATTTT. The rearrangement uses TRBV28 and TRBJ1-5, with 10 nucleotides matching TRBD1. The CDR3 consists of 12 residues. V dropped 9 bases and J dropped 9; count of bases not matched to a gene: 5. In germline, CDR1 is MDHEN, CDR2 SYDVKM.

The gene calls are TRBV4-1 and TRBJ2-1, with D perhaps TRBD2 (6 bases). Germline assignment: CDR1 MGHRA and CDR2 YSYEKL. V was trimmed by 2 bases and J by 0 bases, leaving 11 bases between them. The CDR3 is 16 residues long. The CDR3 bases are TGCGCCAGCAGCCAAAGGGAGGCGAGCTCCTACAATGAGCAGTTCTTC. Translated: CASSQREASSYNEQFF.

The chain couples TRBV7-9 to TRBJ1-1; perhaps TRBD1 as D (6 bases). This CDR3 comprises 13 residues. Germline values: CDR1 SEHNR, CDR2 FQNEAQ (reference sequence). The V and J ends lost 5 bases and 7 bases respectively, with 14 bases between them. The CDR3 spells CASSTTGPSEAFF. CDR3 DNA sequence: TGTGCCAGCAGCACGACAGGACCCAGTGAAGCTTTCTTT.

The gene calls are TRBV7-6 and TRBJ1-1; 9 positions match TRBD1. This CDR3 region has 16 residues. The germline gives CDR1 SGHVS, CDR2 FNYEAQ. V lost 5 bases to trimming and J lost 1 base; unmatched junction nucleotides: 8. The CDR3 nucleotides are TGTGCCAGCAGCCCGGGACAGGGAATGGAGAACACTGAAGCTTTCTTT. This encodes CASSPGQGMENTEAFF.

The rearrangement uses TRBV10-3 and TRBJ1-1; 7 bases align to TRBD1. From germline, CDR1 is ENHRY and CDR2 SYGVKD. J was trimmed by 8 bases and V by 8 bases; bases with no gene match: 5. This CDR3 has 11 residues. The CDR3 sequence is CAIQKQGEAFF. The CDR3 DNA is TGTGCCATCCAGAAACAGGGGGAAGCTTTCTTT.

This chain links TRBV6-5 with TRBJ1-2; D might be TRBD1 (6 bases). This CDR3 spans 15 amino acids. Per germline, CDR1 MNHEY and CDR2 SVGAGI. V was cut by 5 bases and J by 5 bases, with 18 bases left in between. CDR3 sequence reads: CASSNPRGAWYGYTF. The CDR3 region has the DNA TGTGCCAGCAGTAACCCTCGGGGGGCCTGGTATGGCTACACCTTC.

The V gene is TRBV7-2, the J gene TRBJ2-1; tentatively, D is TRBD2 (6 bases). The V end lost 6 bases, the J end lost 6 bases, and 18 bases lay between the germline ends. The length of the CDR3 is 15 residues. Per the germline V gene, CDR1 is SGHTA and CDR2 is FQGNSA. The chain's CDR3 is CASRPPSGLLNEQFF. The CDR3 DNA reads TGTGCCAGCAGACCCCCCAGCGGGCTCCTCAATGAGCAGTTCTTC.

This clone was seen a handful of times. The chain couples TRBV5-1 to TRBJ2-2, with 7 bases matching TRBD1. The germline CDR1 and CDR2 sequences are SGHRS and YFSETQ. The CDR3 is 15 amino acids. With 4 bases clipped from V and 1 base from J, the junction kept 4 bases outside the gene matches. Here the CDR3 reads CASSLRQGNTGELFF. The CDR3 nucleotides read TGCGCCAGCAGCCTCCGACAGGGGAACACCGGGGAGCTGTTTTTT. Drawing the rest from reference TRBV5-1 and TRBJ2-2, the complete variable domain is KAGVTQTPRYLIKTRGQQVTLSCSPISGHRSVSWYQQTPGQGLQFLFEYFSETQRNKGNFPGRFSGRQFSNSRSEMNVSTLELGDSALYLCASSLRQGNTGELFFGEGSRLTVL.